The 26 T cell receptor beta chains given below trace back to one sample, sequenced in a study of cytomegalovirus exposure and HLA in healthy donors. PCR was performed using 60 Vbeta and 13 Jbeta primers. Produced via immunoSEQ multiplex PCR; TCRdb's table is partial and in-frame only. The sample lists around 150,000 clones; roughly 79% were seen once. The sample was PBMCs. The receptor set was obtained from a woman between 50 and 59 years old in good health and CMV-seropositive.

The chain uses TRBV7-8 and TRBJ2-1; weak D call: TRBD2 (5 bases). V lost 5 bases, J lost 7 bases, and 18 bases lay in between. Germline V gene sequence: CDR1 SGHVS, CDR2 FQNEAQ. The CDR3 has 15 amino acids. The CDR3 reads CASSTAPWSGNEQFF. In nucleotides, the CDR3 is TGTGCCAGCAGCACTGCTCCATGGTCGGGGAATGAGCAGTTCTTC. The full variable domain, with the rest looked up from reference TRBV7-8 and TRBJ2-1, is GAGVSQSPRYKVAKRGQDVALRCDPISGHVSLFWYQQALGQGPEFLTYFQNEAQLDKSGLPSDRFFAERPEGSVSTLKIQRTQQEDSAVYLCASSTAPWSGNEQFFGPGTRLTVL.

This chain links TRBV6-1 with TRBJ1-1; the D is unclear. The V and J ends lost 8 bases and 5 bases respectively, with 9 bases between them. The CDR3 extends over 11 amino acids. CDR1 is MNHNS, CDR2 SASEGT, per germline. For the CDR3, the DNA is TGTGCCAGCCCAGGTTGGACTGAAGCTTTCTTT. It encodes CASPGWTEAFF.

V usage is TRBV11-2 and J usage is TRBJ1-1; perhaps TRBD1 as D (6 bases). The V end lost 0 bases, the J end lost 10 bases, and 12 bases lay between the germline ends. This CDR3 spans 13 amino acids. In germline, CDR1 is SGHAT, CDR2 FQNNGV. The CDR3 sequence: CASSLEGGSGAFF. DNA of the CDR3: TGTGCCAGCAGCTTAGAAGGGGGATCAGGAGCTTTCTTT.

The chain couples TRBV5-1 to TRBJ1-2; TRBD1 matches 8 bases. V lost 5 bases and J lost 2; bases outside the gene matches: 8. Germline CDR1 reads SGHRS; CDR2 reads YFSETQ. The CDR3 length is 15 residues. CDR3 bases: TGCGCCAGCAGGGATCCTCGACAGGGGAACTATGGCTACACCTTC. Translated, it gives CASRDPRQGNYGYTF.

In DNA form, the CDR3 reads TGTGCCAGCAGACAGGCTGATACGCAGTATTTT. Translated: CASRQADTQYF. This sequence joins TRBV7-2 and TRBJ2-3; D is possibly TRBD1 (5 bases). Trimming stripped 6 bases from V and 6 bases from J, with 7 bases between. The V gene's germline CDR1 is SGHTA and CDR2 FQGNSA. The CDR3 is 11 residues long.

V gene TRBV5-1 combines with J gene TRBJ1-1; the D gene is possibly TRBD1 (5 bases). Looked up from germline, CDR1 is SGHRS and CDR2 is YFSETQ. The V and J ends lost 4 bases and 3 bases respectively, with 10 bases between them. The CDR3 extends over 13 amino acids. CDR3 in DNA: TGCGCCAGCAGCGGGGGGATGGACACTGAAGCTTTCTTT. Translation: CASSGGMDTEAFF.

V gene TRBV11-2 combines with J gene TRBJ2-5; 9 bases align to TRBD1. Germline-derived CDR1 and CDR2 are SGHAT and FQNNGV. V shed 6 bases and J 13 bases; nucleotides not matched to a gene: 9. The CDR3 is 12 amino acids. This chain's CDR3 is CASSSSPGQGYF. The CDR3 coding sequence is TGTGCCAGCAGTTCTTCCCCGGGACAGGGGTACTTC.

The chain's CDR3 is CASSLSRDNYGYTF. CDR3 nucleotide sequence: TGTGCCAGTAGTTTGAGTCGGGATAACTATGGCTACACCTTC. The J gene is TRBJ1-2, the V gene TRBV19; no reliable D call. V lost 5 bases and J lost 1, with 11 bases in between. The CDR3 runs to 14 residues. Germline V gene lookup returns CDR1 LNHDA and CDR2 SQIVND (reference sequence).

This CDR3 is CASSYLGGDTEAFF. For the CDR3, the DNA is TGTGCCAGCAGTTACCTAGGGGGGGACACTGAAGCTTTCTTT. The chain has TRBV6-6 and TRBJ1-1; tentative D call: TRBD1 (6 bases). The CDR3 has 14 residues. Germline V CDR1 and CDR2: MNHNY, SVGAGI (reference sequence). The V end was cut by 2 bases, the J end by 3 bases, with 10 bases between.

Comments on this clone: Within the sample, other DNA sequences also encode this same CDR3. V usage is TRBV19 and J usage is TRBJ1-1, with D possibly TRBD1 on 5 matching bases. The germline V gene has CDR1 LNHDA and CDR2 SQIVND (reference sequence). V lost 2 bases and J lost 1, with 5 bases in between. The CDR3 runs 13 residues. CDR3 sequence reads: CASSIRGNTEAFF. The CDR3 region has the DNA TGTGCCAGTAGTATAAGGGGGAACACTGAAGCTTTCTTT.

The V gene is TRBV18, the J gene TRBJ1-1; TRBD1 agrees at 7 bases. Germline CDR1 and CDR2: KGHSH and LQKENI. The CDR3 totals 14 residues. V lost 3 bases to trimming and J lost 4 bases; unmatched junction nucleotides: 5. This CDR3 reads CASSPDRIGTEAFF. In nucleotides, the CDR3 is TGTGCCAGCTCACCGGACAGGATAGGCACTGAAGCTTTCTTT.

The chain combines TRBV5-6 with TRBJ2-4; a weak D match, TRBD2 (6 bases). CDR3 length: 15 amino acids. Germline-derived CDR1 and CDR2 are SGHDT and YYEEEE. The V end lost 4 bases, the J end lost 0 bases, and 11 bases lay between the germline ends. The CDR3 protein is CASSPAGLAKNIQYF. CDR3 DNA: TGTGCCAGCAGCCCCGCGGGACTAGCCAAAAACATTCAGTACTTC.

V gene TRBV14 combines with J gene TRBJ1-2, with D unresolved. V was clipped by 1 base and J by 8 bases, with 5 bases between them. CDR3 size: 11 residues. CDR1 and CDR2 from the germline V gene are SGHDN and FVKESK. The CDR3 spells CASSQGGGYTF. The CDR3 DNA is TGTGCCAGCAGCCAAGGCGGGGGCTACACCTTC.

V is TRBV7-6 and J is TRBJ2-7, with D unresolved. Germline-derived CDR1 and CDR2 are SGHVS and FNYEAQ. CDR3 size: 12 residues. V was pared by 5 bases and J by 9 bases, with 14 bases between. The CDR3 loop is CASSPPLSVQYF. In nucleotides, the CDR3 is TGTGCCAGCAGCCCGCCCCTGTCGGTGCAGTACTTC.

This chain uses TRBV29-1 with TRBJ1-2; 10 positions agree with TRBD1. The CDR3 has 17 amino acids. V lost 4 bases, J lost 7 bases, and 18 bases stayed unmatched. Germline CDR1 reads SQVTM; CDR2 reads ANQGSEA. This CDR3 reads CSVVFPDRGRLLSGYTF. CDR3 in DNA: TGCAGCGTTGTATTTCCAGACAGGGGGCGACTGTTGAGTGGCTACACCTTC.

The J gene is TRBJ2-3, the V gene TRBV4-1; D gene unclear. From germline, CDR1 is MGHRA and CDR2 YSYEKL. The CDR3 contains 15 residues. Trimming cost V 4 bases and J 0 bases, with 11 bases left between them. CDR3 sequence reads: CASSRYSQSTDTQYF. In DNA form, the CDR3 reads TGCGCCAGCAGCCGATACAGCCAAAGCACAGATACGCAGTATTTT.

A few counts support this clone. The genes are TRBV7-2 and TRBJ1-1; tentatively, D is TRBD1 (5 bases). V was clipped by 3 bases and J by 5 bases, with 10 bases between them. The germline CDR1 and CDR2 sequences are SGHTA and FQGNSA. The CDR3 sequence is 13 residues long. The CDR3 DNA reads TGTGCCAGCAGCTTTTCGGGGGATACTGAAGCTTTCTTT. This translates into CASSFSGDTEAFF.

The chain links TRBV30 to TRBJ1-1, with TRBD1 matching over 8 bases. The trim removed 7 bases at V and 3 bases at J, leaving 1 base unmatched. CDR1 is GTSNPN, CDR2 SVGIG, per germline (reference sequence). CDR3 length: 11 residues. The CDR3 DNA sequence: TGTGCCTCGACAGGGGACACTGAAGCTTTCTTT. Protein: CASTGDTEAFF.

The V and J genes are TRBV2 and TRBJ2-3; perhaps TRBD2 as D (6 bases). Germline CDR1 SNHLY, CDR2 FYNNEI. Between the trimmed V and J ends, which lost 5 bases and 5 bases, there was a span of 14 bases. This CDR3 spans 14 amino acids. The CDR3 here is CASSPGTPQDTQYF. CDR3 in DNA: TGTGCCAGCAGTCCCGGGACTCCCCAAGATACGCAGTATTTT.

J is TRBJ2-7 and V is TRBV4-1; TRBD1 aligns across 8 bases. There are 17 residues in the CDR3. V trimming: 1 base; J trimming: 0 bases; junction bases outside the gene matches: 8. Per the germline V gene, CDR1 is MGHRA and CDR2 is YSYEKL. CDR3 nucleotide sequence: TGCGCCAGCAGCCAAGGACTCAGGGGGCCCATCTCCTACGAGCAGTACTTC. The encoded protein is CASSQGLRGPISYEQYF.

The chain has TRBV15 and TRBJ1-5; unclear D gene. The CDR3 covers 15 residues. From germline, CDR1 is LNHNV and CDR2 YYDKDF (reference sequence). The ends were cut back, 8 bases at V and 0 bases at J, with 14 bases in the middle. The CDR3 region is CATRSGSYSNQPQHF. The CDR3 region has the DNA TGTGCCACCCGTTCGGGAAGTTATAGCAATCAGCCCCAGCATTTT.

The CDR3 loop is CASSPVRDTLIGTF. CDR3 nucleotides: TGTGCCAGCAGCCCTGTCCGGGACACCTTAATAGGCACCTTC. J is TRBJ1-2 and V is TRBV6-6; D is possibly TRBD1 (6 bases). V lost 6 bases and J lost 13, with 24 bases in between. Germline V gene lookup returns CDR1 MNHNY and CDR2 SVGAGI (reference sequence). The CDR3 totals 14 residues.

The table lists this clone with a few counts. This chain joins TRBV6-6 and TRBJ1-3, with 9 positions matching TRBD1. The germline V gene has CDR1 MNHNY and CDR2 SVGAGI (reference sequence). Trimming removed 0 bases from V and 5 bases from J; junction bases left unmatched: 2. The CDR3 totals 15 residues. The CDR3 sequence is CASSYSGTGRNTIYF. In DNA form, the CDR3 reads TGTGCCAGCAGTTACTCGGGGACAGGGAGAAACACCATATATTTT.

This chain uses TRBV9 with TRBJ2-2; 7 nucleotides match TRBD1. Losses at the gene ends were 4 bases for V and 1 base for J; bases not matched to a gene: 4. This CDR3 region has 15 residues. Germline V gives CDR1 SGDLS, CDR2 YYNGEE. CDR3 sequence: CASSSWDRNTGELFF. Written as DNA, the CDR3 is TGTGCCAGCAGCAGCTGGGACAGGAACACCGGGGAGCTGTTTTTT.

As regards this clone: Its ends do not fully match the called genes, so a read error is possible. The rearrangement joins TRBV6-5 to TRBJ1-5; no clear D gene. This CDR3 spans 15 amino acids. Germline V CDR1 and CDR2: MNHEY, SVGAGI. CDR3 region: CASTYSANVNQPQHF. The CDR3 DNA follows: TGTGCCAGCACTTACTCGGCCAACGTCAATCAGCCCCAGCATTTT.

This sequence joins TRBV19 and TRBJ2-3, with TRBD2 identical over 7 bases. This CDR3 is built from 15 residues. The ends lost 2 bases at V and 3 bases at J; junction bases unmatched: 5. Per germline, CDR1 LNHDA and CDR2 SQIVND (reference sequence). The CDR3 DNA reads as TGTGCCAGTAGTATACCCGGGAGGCGGACAGATACGCAGTATTTT. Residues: CASSIPGRRTDTQYF.